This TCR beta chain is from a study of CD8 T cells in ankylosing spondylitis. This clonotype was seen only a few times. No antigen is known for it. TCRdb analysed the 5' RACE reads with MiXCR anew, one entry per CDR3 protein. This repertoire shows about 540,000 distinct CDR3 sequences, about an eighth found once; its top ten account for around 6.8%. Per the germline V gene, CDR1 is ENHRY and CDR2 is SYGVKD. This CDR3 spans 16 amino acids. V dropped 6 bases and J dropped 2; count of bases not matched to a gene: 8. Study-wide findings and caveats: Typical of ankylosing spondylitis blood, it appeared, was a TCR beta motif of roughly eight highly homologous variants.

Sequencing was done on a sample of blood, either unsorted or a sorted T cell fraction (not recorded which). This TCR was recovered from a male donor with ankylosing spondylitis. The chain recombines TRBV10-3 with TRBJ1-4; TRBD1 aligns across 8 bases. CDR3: CAISAAQGATNEKLFF. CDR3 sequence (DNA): TGTGCCATCAGCGCCGCCCAGGGGGCGACTAATGAAAAACTGTTTTTT.